The clone carrying this T cell receptor beta chain appeared a single time. The target antigen is unknown. The source of the sample is a study of radiotherapy plus CTLA-4 blockade in lung cancer. In the study overall: Disease control reached over 30%, with objective responses in around 19%. Broader study findings: Among reported predictors of response, early blood T cell clone dynamics with interferon-beta performed best. TCR clones of tumor origin grew in blood after radiotherapy plus ipilimumab.

CDR3 length: 15 residues. Trimming removed 4 bases from V and 3 bases from J, with 13 bases in between. Germline V CDR1 and CDR2: SGHRS, YFSETQ. Generated by immunoSEQ multiplex PCR, the TCRdb table keeps only in-frame clones and is missing some. The data show some 96,000 clones, almost 90% seen once. It was focal radiation plus CTLA-4 blockade with ipilimumab that patients with chemo-refractory metastatic non-small-cell lung cancer received. The source of this sequence is a human donor with non-small cell lung cancer that progressed on radiotherapy plus ipilimumab. The chain carries TRBV5-1 and TRBJ1-4; weak D call: TRBD1 (5 bases). Sequencing was performed on peripheral blood, taken from a patient treated with radiotherapy plus ipilimumab. CDR3 loop: CASSGEGPANEKLFF. The CDR3 DNA reads as TGCGCCAGCAGCGGGGAGGGACCTGCTAATGAAAAACTGTTTTTT.